This T cell receptor (beta chain) was identified during a study of T-cell memory formation after mild COVID-19. Overall study: Clusters were largely donor specific.

Points from the study as a whole: CD4+ clones that contracted lay mainly in CM and EM; CD8+ ones lay in EMRA. CD4/CD8 balance characterized clones contracting day 15 to 85, and CD4+ skew characterized later expanders.

This clonotype occurred a few times. Its cognate antigen is unknown. Researchers used 5'RACE with constant-segment primers to make TCR alpha and TCR beta cDNA libraries that carry sample barcodes and UMIs. A single record per CDR3 protein comes from TCRdb applying MiXCR to the 5' RACE reads. The profile covers 250,000 to 400,000 distinct CDR3 sequences, with roughly an eighth appearing a single time and roughly 21% taken by the ten largest. The ends lost 3 bases at V and 7 bases at J; junction bases unmatched: 2. The CDR3 has 14 amino acids. Per the germline V gene, CDR1 is LGHNA and CDR2 is YSLEER. The source material was PBMCs or a T cell subset sorted from them (not recorded which). This TCR derives from a man aged 18-30 years who had mild COVID-19 (a few samples of this study predate the infection). Cell type and time point are not known. The rearrangement uses TRBV4-3 and TRBJ1-3; 11 nucleotides agree with TRBD1. The CDR3 DNA reads TGCGCCAGCAGCCAGGACAGGGGGCTTAACACCATATATTTT. As protein: CASSQDRGLNTIYF.